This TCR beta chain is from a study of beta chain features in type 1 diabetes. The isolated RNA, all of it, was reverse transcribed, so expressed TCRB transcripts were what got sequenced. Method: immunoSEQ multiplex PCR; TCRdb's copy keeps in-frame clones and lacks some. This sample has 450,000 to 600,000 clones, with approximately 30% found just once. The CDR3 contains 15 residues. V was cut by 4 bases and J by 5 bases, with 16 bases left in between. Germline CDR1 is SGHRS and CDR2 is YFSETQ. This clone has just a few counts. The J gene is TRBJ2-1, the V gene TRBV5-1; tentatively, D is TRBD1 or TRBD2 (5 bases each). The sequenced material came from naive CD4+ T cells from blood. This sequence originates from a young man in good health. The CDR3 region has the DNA TGCGCCAGCAGCCGGGGCACGAGGGCAGACAATGAGCAGTTCTTC. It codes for CASSRGTRADNEQFF. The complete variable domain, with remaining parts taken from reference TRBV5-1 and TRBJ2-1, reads KAGVTQTPRYLIKTRGQQVTLSCSPISGHRSVSWYQQTPGQGLQFLFEYFSETQRNKGNFPGRFSGRQFSNSRSEMNVSTLELGDSALYLCASSRGTRADNEQFFGPGTRLTVL.